One sample yielded the 14 T cell receptor beta chains listed below, sequenced in a study of T-cell reconstitution after alpha-beta-depleted transplantation in children. As it was prepared, the TCRbeta library received unique molecular identifiers. TCRdb fed the PCR reads into MiXCR, producing one record per CDR3 protein. The table has a few hundred thousand distinct CDR3 sequences, about an eighth seen once; the top ten hold around 6.1%. The material sequenced was PBMCs from the stem cell graft donor, taken from the stem cell graft. The receptors were gathered from a human donor who donated a stem cell graft to a child with combined immunodeficiency.

This chain joins TRBV12-3 or TRBV12-4 and TRBJ1-5; D is unclear. Trimming stripped 0 bases from V and 7 bases from J, with 10 bases between. This CDR3 has 14 amino acids. The CDR3 coding sequence is TGTGCCAGCAGTTTAGCAGGGTGGCGGCAGCCCCAGCATTTT. Amino acids: CASSLAGWRQPQHF.

The chain is built from TRBV10-3 and TRBJ2-7, with TRBD1 matching over 9 bases. Germline CDR1 is ENHRY and CDR2 is SYGVKD. V lost 11 bases, J lost 6 bases, and 8 bases stayed unmatched. The length of the CDR3 is 12 residues. CDR3 sequence: CASRTGESEQYF. The CDR3 DNA follows: TGTGCCTCCAGGACAGGGGAAAGCGAGCAGTACTTC.

This clonotype was observed at least ten times. V usage is TRBV7-2 and J usage is TRBJ2-7, with 12 nucleotides matching TRBD2. Germline CDR1 is SGHTA and CDR2 is FQGNSA. With 5 bases clipped from V and 3 bases from J, the junction kept 8 bases outside the gene matches. This CDR3 is 16 amino acids long. The CDR3 DNA is TGTGCCAGCAGCCGGCGACTAGCGGGGGCCTTCTACGAGCAGTACTTC. It specifies CASSRRLAGAFYEQYF.

The chain employs TRBV11-3 and TRBJ2-2, with a possible D match to TRBD1 (6 bases). The CDR3 runs 15 residues. V lost 5 bases and J lost 3, with 13 bases in between. Germline CDR1 is SGHNT and CDR2 is YENEEA. The CDR3 nucleotides read TGTGCCAGCAGCCTAACGGGACACCACACCGGGGAGCTGTTTTTT. It translates to CASSLTGHHTGELFF.

There are many counts of this clonotype. The rearrangement joins TRBV12-3 or TRBV12-4 to TRBJ2-2, with D perhaps matching TRBD2 (5 bases). CDR3 length: 15 residues. V gave up 5 bases and J gave up 3 bases, with 13 bases separating them. Written as DNA, the CDR3 is TGTGCCAGCAGTAAGGCTAGCAGCTACACCGGGGAGCTGTTTTTT. It is translated as CASSKASSYTGELFF.

This clonotype was observed at least ten times. The chain has TRBV7-2 and TRBJ2-1; 11 bases line up with TRBD2. The CDR3 spans 18 residues. Germline-derived CDR1 and CDR2 are SGHTA and FQGNSA. The ends lost 0 bases at V and 10 bases at J; junction bases unmatched: 14. The CDR3 is CASSLAPSGGLLLREQFF. The CDR3 region has the DNA TGTGCCAGCAGCTTAGCGCCTAGCGGGGGGCTTTTGTTAAGGGAGCAGTTCTTC.

This clonotype was counted only a few times. CDR3 nucleotides: TGCAGTGCTAGAGAGTTCGACAGGGGTGATGGCTACACCTTC. Protein product: CSAREFDRGDGYTF. The chain recombines TRBV20-1 with TRBJ1-2; the match to TRBD1 covers 8 bases. Germline V gives CDR1 DFQATT, CDR2 SNEGSKA (reference sequence). This CDR3 spans 14 amino acids. V was pared by 0 bases and J by 6 bases, with 6 bases of the junction left unmatched.

The chain recombines TRBV2 with TRBJ2-3, with D perhaps matching TRBD1 (6 bases). The CDR3 has 15 residues. The germline V gene encodes CDR1 SNHLY and CDR2 FYNNEI. Trimming left V 4 bases short and J 0 bases short, with 11 bases between. The DNA of the CDR3 is TGTGCCAGCAGTGGGACAGCCTCTAGCACAGATACGCAGTATTTT. Its translation is CASSGTASSTDTQYF. Using reference TRBV2 and TRBJ2-3 for the parts outside the CDR3, the full variable domain is EPEVTQTPSHQVTQMGQEVILRCVPISNHLYFYWYRQILGQKVEFLVSFYNNEISEKSEIFDDQFSVERPDGSNFTLKIRSTKLEDSAMYFCASSGTASSTDTQYFGPGTRLTVL.

This clonotype was seen a few times. The chain carries TRBV7-3 and TRBJ2-1; D is possibly TRBD2 (6 bases). Germline CDR1 and CDR2: SGHTA and FQGTGA. The CDR3 extends over 14 amino acids. The V end was cut by 1 base, the J end by 6 bases, with 10 bases between. The CDR3 loop reads CASSLIAGSNEQFF. The CDR3 DNA reads TGTGCCAGCAGCTTAATCGCGGGGAGCAATGAGCAGTTCTTC.

V gene TRBV4-1 combines with J gene TRBJ1-4, with a weak D call TRBD1 (6 bases). CDR1 and CDR2 (germline): MGHRA, YSYEKL. The CDR3 has 19 residues. V was trimmed by 3 bases and J by 4 bases, leaving 24 bases between them. The CDR3 reads CASSHSQPWAGAVNEKLFF. The CDR3 coding sequence is TGCGCCAGCAGCCACTCCCAACCTTGGGCGGGGGCGGTTAATGAAAAACTGTTTTTT.

This sequence joins TRBV7-2 and TRBJ1-1; 10 nucleotides agree with TRBD1. From germline, CDR1 is SGHTA and CDR2 FQGNSA. CDR3 length: 15 residues. The trim removed 3 bases at V and 7 bases at J, leaving 8 bases unmatched. The CDR3 nucleotides read TGTGCCAGCAGCTTTATAGACAGGGGGCTGGTTGAAGCTTTCTTT. It is translated as CASSFIDRGLVEAFF.

The chain joins TRBV29-1 to TRBJ1-2; weak D call: TRBD1 (5 bases). The CDR3 length is 13 residues. V was clipped by 2 bases and J by 3 bases, with 10 bases between them. CDR1 is SQVTM, CDR2 ANQGSEA, per germline. CDR3 sequence (DNA): TGCAGCGTTGAAACAGACAGTGACTATGGCTACACCTTC. Its protein is CSVETDSDYGYTF.

This clonotype came up a few times. The chain links TRBV5-1 to TRBJ2-3; D is possibly TRBD2 (5 bases). The V gene's germline CDR1 is SGHRS and CDR2 YFSETQ. Trimming removed 4 bases at V and 4 bases at J, with 13 bases between. This CDR3 region has 14 residues. The CDR3: CASSPILGADTQYF. Here the CDR3 DNA reads TGCGCCAGCAGCCCCATACTAGGAGCAGATACGCAGTATTTT.

This clonotype was counted ten times or more. This chain connects TRBV6-5 to TRBJ2-3, with 11 bases fitting TRBD2. The CDR3 spans 16 residues. Germline lookup yields CDR1 MNHEY and CDR2 SVGAGI. With 3 bases clipped from V and 7 bases from J, the junction kept 9 bases outside the gene matches. CDR3 nucleotide sequence: TGTGCCAGCAGTTATGGGTTTCCTAGCGGGGGGTATACGCAGTATTTT. Amino acid sequence: CASSYGFPSGGYTQYF.